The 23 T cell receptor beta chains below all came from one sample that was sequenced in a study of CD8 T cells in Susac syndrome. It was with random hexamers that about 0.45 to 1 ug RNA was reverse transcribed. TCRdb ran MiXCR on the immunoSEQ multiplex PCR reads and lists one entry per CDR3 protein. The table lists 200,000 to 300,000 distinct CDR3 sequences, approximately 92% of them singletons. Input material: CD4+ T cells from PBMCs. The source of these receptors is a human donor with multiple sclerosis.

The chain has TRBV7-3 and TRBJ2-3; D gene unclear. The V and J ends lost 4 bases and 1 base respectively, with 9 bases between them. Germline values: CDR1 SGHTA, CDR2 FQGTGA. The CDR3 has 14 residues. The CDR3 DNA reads TGTGCCAGCAGCTCCGCCCCGGGCACAGATACGCAGTATTTT. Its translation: CASSSAPGTDTQYF.

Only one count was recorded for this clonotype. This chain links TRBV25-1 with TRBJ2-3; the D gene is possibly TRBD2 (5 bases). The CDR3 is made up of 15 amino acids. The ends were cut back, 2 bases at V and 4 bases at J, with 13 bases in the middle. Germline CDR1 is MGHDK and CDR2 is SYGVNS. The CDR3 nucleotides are TGTGCCAGCAGTGAACGGCGGGCAAGAGCAGATACGCAGTATTTT. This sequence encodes CASSERRARADTQYF.

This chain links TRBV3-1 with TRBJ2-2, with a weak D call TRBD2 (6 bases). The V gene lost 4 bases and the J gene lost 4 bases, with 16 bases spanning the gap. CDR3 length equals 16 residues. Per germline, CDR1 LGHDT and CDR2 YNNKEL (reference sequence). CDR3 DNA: TGTGCCAGCAGCCCCCCGACTAGGGCGGGCACCGGGGAGCTGTTTTTT. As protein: CASSPPTRAGTGELFF.

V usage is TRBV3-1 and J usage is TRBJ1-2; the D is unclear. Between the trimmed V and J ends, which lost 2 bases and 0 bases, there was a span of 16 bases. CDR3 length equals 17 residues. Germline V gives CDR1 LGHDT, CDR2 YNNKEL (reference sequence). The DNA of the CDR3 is TGTGCCAGCAGCCAACGGCCTCGGGAGCCAACTAACTATGGCTACACCTTC. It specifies CASSQRPREPTNYGYTF. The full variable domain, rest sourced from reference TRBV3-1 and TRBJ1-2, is DTAVSQTPKYLVTQMGNDKSIKCEQNLGHDTMYWYKQDSKKFLKIMFSYNNKELIINETVPNRFSPKSPDKAHLNLHINSLELGDSAVYFCASSQRPREPTNYGYTFGSGTRLTVV.

The DNA of the CDR3 is TGTGCCAGCAGCTTAAGCGTAGCGGGGGAGGCAGATACGCAGTATTTT. Protein product: CASSLSVAGEADTQYF. This chain uses TRBV7-3 with TRBJ2-3, with 9 bases aligning to TRBD2. With V trimmed by 1 base and J by 4 bases, 6 bases remained unmatched. Germline CDR1 is SGHTA and CDR2 is FQGTGA. The CDR3 has 16 amino acids.

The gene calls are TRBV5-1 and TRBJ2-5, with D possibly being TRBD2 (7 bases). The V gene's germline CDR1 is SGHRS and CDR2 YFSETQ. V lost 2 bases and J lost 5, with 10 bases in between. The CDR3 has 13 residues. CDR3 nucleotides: TGCGCCAGCAGCTTTGAGGGGGGGGAGACCCAGTACTTC. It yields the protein CASSFEGGETQYF.

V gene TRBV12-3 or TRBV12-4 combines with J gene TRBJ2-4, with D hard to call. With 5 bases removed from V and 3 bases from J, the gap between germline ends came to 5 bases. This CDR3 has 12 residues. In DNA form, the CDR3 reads TGTGCCAGCAGTCTCGACAAAAACATTCAGTACTTC. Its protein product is CASSLDKNIQYF.

The CDR3 region is CSVGSRLADNEQFF. DNA for the CDR3: TGCAGCGTGGGCTCGAGGCTAGCGGACAATGAGCAGTTCTTC. V is TRBV29-1 and J is TRBJ2-1, with 7 bases fitting TRBD2. The junction had 10 bases not matched to a gene; V was cut back by 6 bases and J by 5 bases. In germline, CDR1 is SQVTM, CDR2 ANQGSEA. This CDR3 has 14 residues.

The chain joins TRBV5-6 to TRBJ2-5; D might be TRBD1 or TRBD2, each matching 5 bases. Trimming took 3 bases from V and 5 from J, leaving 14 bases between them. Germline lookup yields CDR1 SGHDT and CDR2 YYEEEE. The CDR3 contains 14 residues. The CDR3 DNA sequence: TGTGCCAGCAGCTATGGGACGGCACGGGAGACCCAGTACTTC. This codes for CASSYGTARETQYF.

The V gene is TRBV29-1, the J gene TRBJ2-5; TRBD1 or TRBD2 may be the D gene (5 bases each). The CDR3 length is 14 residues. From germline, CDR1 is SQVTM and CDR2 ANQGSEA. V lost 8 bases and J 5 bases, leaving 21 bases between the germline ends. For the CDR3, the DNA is TGCAGCTTCCGCCCCCGGGGCCCTCAGGAGACCCAGTACTTC. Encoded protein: CSFRPRGPQETQYF.

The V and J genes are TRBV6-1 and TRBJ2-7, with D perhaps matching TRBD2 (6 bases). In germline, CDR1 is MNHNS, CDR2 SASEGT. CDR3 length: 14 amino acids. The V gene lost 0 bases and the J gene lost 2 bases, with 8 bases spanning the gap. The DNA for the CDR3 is TGTGCCAGCAGTGAAGCGTGGGGGGCCTACGAGCAGTACGTC. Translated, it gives CASSEAWGAYEQYV.

As DNA, the CDR3 is TGCGCCAGCAGCCAAGCACTGGACACCCTCCACTTT. Protein product: CASSQALDTLHF. V and J are TRBV4-1 and TRBJ1-6; D is perhaps TRBD1 (5 bases). The CDR3 totals 12 residues. V lost 1 base to trimming and J lost 14 bases, with 9 bases between them. Per the germline V gene, CDR1 is MGHRA and CDR2 is YSYEKL.

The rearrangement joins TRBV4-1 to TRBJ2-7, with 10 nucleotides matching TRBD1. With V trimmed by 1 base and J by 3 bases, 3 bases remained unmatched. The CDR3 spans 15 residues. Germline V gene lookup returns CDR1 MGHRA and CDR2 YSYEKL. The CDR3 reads CASSQAGTGDYEQYF. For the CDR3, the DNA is TGCGCCAGCAGCCAAGCCGGGACAGGGGACTACGAGCAGTACTTC.

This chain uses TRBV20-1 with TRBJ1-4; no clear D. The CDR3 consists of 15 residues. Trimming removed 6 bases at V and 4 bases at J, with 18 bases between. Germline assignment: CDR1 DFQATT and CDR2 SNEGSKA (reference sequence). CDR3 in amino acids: CSALPVGLVNEKLFF. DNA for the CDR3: TGCAGTGCCCTACCCGTCGGGTTGGTTAATGAAAAACTGTTTTTT.

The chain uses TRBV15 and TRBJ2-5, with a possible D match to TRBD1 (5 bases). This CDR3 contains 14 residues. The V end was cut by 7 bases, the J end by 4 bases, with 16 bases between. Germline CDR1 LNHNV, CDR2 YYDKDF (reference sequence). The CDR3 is CATMPLTVRETQYF. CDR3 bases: TGTGCCACCATGCCCTTGACAGTAAGAGAGACCCAGTACTTC.

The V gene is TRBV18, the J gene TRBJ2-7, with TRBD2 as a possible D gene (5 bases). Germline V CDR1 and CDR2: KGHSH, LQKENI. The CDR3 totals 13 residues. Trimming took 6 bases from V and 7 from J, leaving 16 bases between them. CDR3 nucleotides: TGTGCCAGCTCCCAGTCGGGGATAAGGGAGCAGTACTTC. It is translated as CASSQSGIREQYF.

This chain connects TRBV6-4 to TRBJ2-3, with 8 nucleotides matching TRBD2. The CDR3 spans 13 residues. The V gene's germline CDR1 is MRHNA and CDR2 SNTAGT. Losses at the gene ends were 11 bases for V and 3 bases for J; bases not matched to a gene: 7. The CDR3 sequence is CAGERESTDTQYF. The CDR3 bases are TGTGCCGGAGAGCGGGAGTCTACAGATACGCAGTATTTT.

The CDR3 region has the DNA TGTGCCAGTAGTATACCCCGGGACGGCGCGAACACCGGGGAGCTGTTTTTT. Translated, it gives CASSIPRDGANTGELFF. The chain recombines TRBV19 with TRBJ2-2; D assignment may be TRBD1 or TRBD2 (5 bases each). V lost 2 bases to trimming and J lost 0 bases, with 13 bases between them. The CDR3 length is 17 residues. In germline, CDR1 is LNHDA, CDR2 SQIVND (reference sequence).

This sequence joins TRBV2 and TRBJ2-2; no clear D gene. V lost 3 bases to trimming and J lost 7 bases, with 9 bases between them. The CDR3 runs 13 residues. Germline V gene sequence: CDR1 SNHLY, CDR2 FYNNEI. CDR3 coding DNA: TGTGCCAGCAGTGATTACGTGAACGGGGAGCTGTTTTTT. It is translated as CASSDYVNGELFF.

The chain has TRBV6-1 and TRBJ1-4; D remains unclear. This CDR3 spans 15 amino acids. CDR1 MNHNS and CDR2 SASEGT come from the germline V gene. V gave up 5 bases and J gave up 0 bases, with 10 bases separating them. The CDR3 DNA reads TGTGCCAGCAGTCTTCAACCCGCAACTAATGAAAAACTGTTTTTT. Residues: CASSLQPATNEKLFF.

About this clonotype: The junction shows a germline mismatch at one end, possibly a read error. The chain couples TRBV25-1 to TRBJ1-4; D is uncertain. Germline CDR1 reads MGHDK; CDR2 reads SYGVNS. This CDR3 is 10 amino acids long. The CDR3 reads CAGTAPDELF. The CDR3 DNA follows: TGTGCCGGAACAGCCCCGGACGAGCTTTTT.

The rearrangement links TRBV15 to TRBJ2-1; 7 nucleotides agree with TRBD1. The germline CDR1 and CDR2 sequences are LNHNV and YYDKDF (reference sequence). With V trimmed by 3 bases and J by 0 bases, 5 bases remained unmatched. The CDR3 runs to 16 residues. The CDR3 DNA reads TGTGCCACCAGCAGTAACAGGGGTGGCTCCTACAATGAGCAGTTCTTC. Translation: CATSSNRGGSYNEQFF.

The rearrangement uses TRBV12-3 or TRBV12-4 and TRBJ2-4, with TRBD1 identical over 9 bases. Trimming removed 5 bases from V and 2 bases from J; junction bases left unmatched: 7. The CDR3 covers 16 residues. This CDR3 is CASSPETGGSKNIQYF. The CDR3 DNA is TGTGCCAGCAGTCCCGAGACAGGGGGGTCCAAAAACATTCAGTACTTC.